The 21 T cell receptor beta chains below all came from one sample that was sequenced in a study of shared clonotypes between healthy human individuals. The protocol was immunoSEQ multiplex PCR, while the TCRdb copy is restricted to in-frame clones and leaves out a portion. The data show about 480,000 clones, over 75% seen once. The sample consisted of PBMCs. Receptor source: a woman in her thirties or forties in good health. Some clones in this sample may be carry-over from other donors' samples.

This chain links TRBV15 with TRBJ2-3, with TRBD1 identical over 11 bases. CDR1 is LNHNV, CDR2 YYDKDF, per germline (reference sequence). This CDR3 contains 16 residues. V was pared by 1 base and J by 3 bases, with 3 bases of the junction left unmatched. The CDR3 bases are TGTGCCACCAGCAGAGGGGACAGGGGGGGTACAGATACGCAGTATTTT. Translation: CATSRGDRGGTDTQYF.

The V call is TRBV5-4, the J call TRBJ2-1; the match to TRBD2 covers 12 bases. V lost 0 bases to trimming and J lost 8 bases; unmatched junction nucleotides: 3. In germline, CDR1 is SGHNT, CDR2 YYREEE (reference sequence). The CDR3 runs 15 residues. CDR3 sequence (DNA): TGTGCCAGCAGCTTGGGGCTAGCGGGAGGGGATGAGCAGTTCTTC. As protein: CASSLGLAGGDEQFF. The complete variable domain, with remaining parts taken from reference TRBV5-4 and TRBJ2-1, reads ETGVTQSPTHLIKTRGQQVTLRCSSQSGHNTVSWYQQALGQGPQFIFQYYREEENGRGNFPPRFSGLQFPNYSSELNVNALELDDSALYLCASSLGLAGGDEQFFGPGTRLTVL.

The gene calls are TRBV28 and TRBJ2-1; 7 bases map to TRBD1. The length of the CDR3 is 14 residues. Germline CDR1 and CDR2: MDHEN and SYDVKM. With 5 bases clipped from V and 7 bases from J, the junction kept 8 bases outside the gene matches. Here the CDR3 DNA reads TGTGCCAGCAGTCGCGACAGGGTTTGGAATGAGCAGTTCTTC. Its translation is CASSRDRVWNEQFF.

This clone has only a few counts. The chain links TRBV7-9 to TRBJ2-2; D possibly corresponds to TRBD2 (5 bases). Germline V gene sequence: CDR1 SEHNR, CDR2 FQNEAQ (reference sequence). Trimming left V 1 base short and J 7 bases short, with 13 bases between. This CDR3 has 15 amino acids. The CDR3 spells CASSLGIGVHGELFF. The CDR3, as DNA: TGTGCCAGCAGCTTAGGAATCGGGGTGCACGGGGAGCTGTTTTTT.

The chain uses TRBV15 and TRBJ1-1; D is unresolved. Trimming left V 1 base short and J 1 base short, with 13 bases between. Per the germline V gene, CDR1 is LNHNV and CDR2 is YYDKDF (reference sequence). This CDR3 has 16 amino acids. CDR3 protein: CATSRGGSLANTEAFF. The CDR3 DNA sequence: TGTGCCACCAGCAGAGGGGGAAGTCTGGCGAACACTGAAGCTTTCTTT.

This chain uses TRBV2 with TRBJ2-5; D might be TRBD2 (6 bases). Germline V CDR1 and CDR2: SNHLY, FYNNEI. Trimming stripped 0 bases from V and 7 bases from J, with 15 bases between. The CDR3 has 15 amino acids. The CDR3 loop reads CASSEALSGVATQYF. Written as DNA, the CDR3 is TGTGCCAGCAGTGAAGCGCTTTCGGGGGTTGCGACCCAGTACTTC.

This chain connects TRBV4-3 to TRBJ2-2; 8 bases are shared with TRBD2. The CDR3 totals 14 residues. The junction had 5 bases not matched to a gene; V was cut back by 4 bases and J by 7 bases. Germline V gene lookup returns CDR1 LGHNA and CDR2 YSLEER. CDR3 in amino acids: CASSRTSGHGELFF. CDR3 in DNA: TGCGCCAGCAGCCGCACTAGCGGACACGGGGAGCTGTTTTTT.

The chain has TRBV19 and TRBJ2-3, with D perhaps TRBD1 or TRBD2 (6 bases each). This CDR3 contains 18 residues. V was clipped by 4 bases and J by 4 bases, with 24 bases between them. CDR1 and CDR2 from the germline V gene are LNHDA and SQIVND (reference sequence). This CDR3 is CASSSNLLGGPMADTQYF. CDR3 nucleotide sequence: TGTGCCAGTAGTAGCAACCTCCTGGGGGGCCCTATGGCAGATACGCAGTATTTT.

The chain joins TRBV7-2 to TRBJ1-1; 8 bases are a match to TRBD1. CDR3 length: 18 amino acids. V trimming: 2 bases; J trimming: 1 base; junction bases outside the gene matches: 12. CDR1 and CDR2 from the germline V gene are SGHTA and FQGNSA. CDR3 sequence reads: CASSLNPLGRGRNTEAFF. The CDR3 bases are TGTGCCAGCAGCTTAAACCCCCTCGGCAGGGGGCGGAACACTGAAGCTTTCTTT.

This chain links TRBV4-3 with TRBJ2-7; D not resolved. This CDR3 region has 13 residues. CDR1 and CDR2 from the germline V gene are LGHNA and YSLEER. Trimming removed 0 bases from V and 2 bases from J, with 5 bases in between. The CDR3 DNA follows: TGCGCCAGCAGCCAAGATAGGACCTACGAGCAGTACTTC. As protein: CASSQDRTYEQYF.

As regards this clone: This sample also contains other DNA sequences that code for the same CDR3. V is TRBV9 and J is TRBJ1-1; no definite D call. The CDR3 has 14 amino acids. Trimming removed 0 bases at V and 0 bases at J, with 6 bases between. The germline V gene encodes CDR1 SGDLS and CDR2 YYNGEE. The CDR3 here is CASSVGPMNTEAFF. CDR3 nucleotides: TGTGCCAGCAGCGTAGGACCGATGAACACTGAAGCTTTCTTT.

This clone was counted once. The V gene is TRBV2, the J gene TRBJ2-7; tentative D call: TRBD2 (6 bases). Germline values: CDR1 SNHLY, CDR2 FYNNEI. V lost 7 bases, J lost 2 bases, and 21 bases lay in between. CDR3 length: 16 residues. The CDR3 DNA sequence: TGTGCCAGCATGCCCCCCCCGGGACTCATAACCTACGAGCAGTACTTC. It specifies CASMPPPGLITYEQYF.

The chain has TRBV9 and TRBJ2-1, with 8 bases matching TRBD1. The germline CDR1 and CDR2 sequences are SGDLS and YYNGEE. CDR3 length equals 17 residues. J was trimmed by 5 bases and V by 0 bases; bases with no gene match: 10. The CDR3: CASSVADRGQVNNEQFF. CDR3 DNA: TGTGCCAGCAGCGTAGCCGACCGGGGACAGGTTAACAATGAGCAGTTCTTC.

This chain joins TRBV27 and TRBJ1-4, with unresolved D. The CDR3 runs 13 residues. CDR1 is MNHEY and CDR2 is SMNVEV in the germline V gene (reference sequence). The V end was cut by 3 bases, the J end by 4 bases, with 6 bases between. The CDR3 bases are TGTGCCAGCAGTTTCTCAGTTAATGAAAAACTGTTTTTT. Encoded protein: CASSFSVNEKLFF.

This rearrangement joins TRBV4-3 to TRBJ2-1; 8 bases are a match to TRBD1. The CDR3 contains 14 residues. Germline assignment: CDR1 LGHNA and CDR2 YSLEER. Trimming removed 1 base from V and 12 bases from J; junction bases left unmatched: 8. In DNA form, the CDR3 reads TGCGCCAGCAGCCAAGTGAAAGAAGGACAGGGGCAGTTCTTC. It specifies CASSQVKEGQGQFF.

This clone was found once. The chain uses TRBV2 and TRBJ2-7, with 7 bases fitting TRBD1. V lost 9 bases to trimming and J lost 4 bases; unmatched junction nucleotides: 9. Germline CDR1 SNHLY, CDR2 FYNNEI. The CDR3 sequence is 13 residues long. As DNA, the CDR3 is TGTGCCAGTCGACAGGGCCCGGGGTACGAGCAGTACTTC. Its translation: CASRQGPGYEQYF.

Turning to this clone: The junction departs from the called germline gene at one end, perhaps through a read error. V usage is TRBV7-7 and J usage is TRBJ2-5, with 16 bases identical to TRBD2. The CDR3 extends over 16 amino acids. Germline V lookup: CDR1 SSHAT, CDR2 FNYEAQ (reference sequence). CDR3 nucleotides: TGTGCTAGCAGCCGGGGACTAGCGGGAGGGCGAGAGACCCAGTACTTC. It codes for CASSRGLAGGRETQYF.

In its sample, this clone was seen a few times. The chain couples TRBV28 to TRBJ1-2; D gene unclear. The germline gives CDR1 MDHEN, CDR2 SYDVKM. This CDR3 is built from 15 residues. V was trimmed by 7 bases and J by 0 bases, leaving 15 bases between them. The CDR3 here is CASTPATSPNYGYTF. The CDR3 DNA reads TGTGCCAGCACCCCCGCGACCAGTCCTAACTATGGCTACACCTTC.

This CDR3 is CASSLLQEKLFF. DNA of the CDR3: TGTGCCAGCAGTTTACTACAAGAAAAACTGTTTTTT. The rearrangement links TRBV28 to TRBJ1-4; no clear D. The V gene lost 2 bases and the J gene lost 8 bases, with 6 bases spanning the gap. The CDR3 consists of 12 residues. Per germline, CDR1 MDHEN and CDR2 SYDVKM.

The CDR3 nucleotides are TGTGCCAGCAGTGAAGCGCGGGGGCTATACGAGCAGTACTTC. Its translation: CASSEARGLYEQYF. This chain connects TRBV6-1 to TRBJ2-7, with D maybe TRBD2 (7 bases). Germline loops: CDR1 MNHNS, CDR2 SASEGT. Trimming removed 0 bases from V and 4 bases from J, with 10 bases in between. CDR3 length: 14 amino acids.

The chain has TRBV7-2 and TRBJ2-2, with D possibly called TRBD1 or TRBD2 (6 bases each). The germline V and J ends were trimmed by 8 bases and 1 base, with 14 bases remaining between them. In germline, CDR1 is SGHTA, CDR2 FQGNSA. This CDR3 has 15 amino acids. CDR3 bases: TGTGCCAGCCGATCTGAGGGGGGGAACACCGGGGAGCTGTTTTTT. Translating it yields CASRSEGGNTGELFF.